This TCR beta chain was captured by sequencing in a study of T cell changes during pregnancy in multiple sclerosis. On this clone itself: A junction boundary mismatches the germline segment, possibly from a read error.

The data were produced by immunoSEQ multiplex PCR, yet TCRdb's version contains in-frame clones alone and is incomplete. The table has more than 3,000 clones, around 84% seen once. The germline gives CDR1 MNHNY, CDR2 SVGAGI (reference sequence). CDR3 length equals 12 residues. V is TRBV6-6 and J is TRBJ1-4, with 7 bases aligning to TRBD1. Sequences were derived from CD8+ T cells from peripheral blood mononuclear cells, sampled in the first trimester of pregnancy. The receptor comes from a female donor in good health, enrolled as a control in a pregnancy study. In DNA, the CDR3 is TGTGCCAGCAGTTACTCCCTAGGGACAGAGTATTTT. This codes for CASSYSLGTEYF.